The 5 T cell receptor beta chains presented below share a single source sample, sequenced in a study of blood T cell repertoires in COVID-19. Assay: immunoSEQ multiplex PCR; the TCRdb copy retains only in-frame clones and omits some. In the table there are under 75,000 clones, 75% to 85% of which are singletons. The specimen was peripheral blood. The receptors were sampled from a woman in her fifties or sixties with acute or convalescent COVID-19.

V gene TRBV28 combines with J gene TRBJ2-7, with 7 bases identical to TRBD1. V lost 10 bases, J lost 6 bases, and 9 bases stayed unmatched. This CDR3 contains 12 residues. Germline CDR1 MDHEN, CDR2 SYDVKM. The CDR3 DNA reads TGTGCCACCACGACAGGGACGGGCGAGCAGTACTTC. Protein product: CATTTGTGEQYF.

This chain uses TRBV24-1 with TRBJ2-5; D might be TRBD1 (6 bases). The germline CDR1 and CDR2 sequences are KGHDR and SFDVKD. Trimming shortened V by 4 bases and J by 0 bases, and 11 bases separated the two germline ends. This CDR3 region has 15 residues. The DNA for the CDR3 is TGTGCCACCAGTGACGACCGGACAGACCAAGAGACCCAGTACTTC. Translating gives CATSDDRTDQETQYF.

The chain couples TRBV3-1 (or the pseudogene TRBV3-2) to TRBJ1-2; 8 bases fit TRBD1. With 1 base clipped from V and 9 bases from J, the junction kept 4 bases outside the gene matches. The CDR3 runs to 13 residues. Germline values: CDR1 LGHDT, CDR2 YNNKEL (reference sequence). As DNA, the CDR3 is TGTGCCAGCAGCCAAGGGACAGGGACGCGCTACACCTTC. Its protein product is CASSQGTGTRYTF.

CDR3 DNA sequence: TGTGCCAGCAGCTTGGGTCAGCGGGGCGGTACCGGGGAGCTGTTTTTT. Translation gives CASSLGQRGGTGELFF. V and J are TRBV7-3 and TRBJ2-2; 7 bases are shared with TRBD2. After removal of 3 bases from V and 5 bases from J, the junction contained 9 bases not matched to a gene. This CDR3 region has 16 residues. Looked up from germline, CDR1 is SGHTA and CDR2 is FQGTGA.

V usage is TRBV2 and J usage is TRBJ2-7; a possible D gene is TRBD2 (5 bases). Per the germline V gene, CDR1 is SNHLY and CDR2 is FYNNEI. The CDR3 runs 12 residues. Deletions cut 6 bases from V and 3 bases from J, with 9 bases between. CDR3 nucleotide sequence: TGTGCCAGCAGGGGAGACGGCTACGAGCAGTACTTC. It is translated as CASRGDGYEQYF.